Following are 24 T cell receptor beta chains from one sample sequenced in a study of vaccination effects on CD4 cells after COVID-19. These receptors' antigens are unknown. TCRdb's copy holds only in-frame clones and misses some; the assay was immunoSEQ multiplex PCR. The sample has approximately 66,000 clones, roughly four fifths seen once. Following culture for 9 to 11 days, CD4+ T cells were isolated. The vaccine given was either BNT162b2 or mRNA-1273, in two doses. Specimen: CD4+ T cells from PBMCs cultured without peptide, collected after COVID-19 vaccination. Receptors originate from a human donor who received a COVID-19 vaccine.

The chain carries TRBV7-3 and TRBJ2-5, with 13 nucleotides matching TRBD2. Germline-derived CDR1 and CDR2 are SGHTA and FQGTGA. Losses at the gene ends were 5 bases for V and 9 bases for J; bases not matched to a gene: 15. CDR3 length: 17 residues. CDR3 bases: TGTGCCAGCAGCCTCACTCCGACTAGCGGGGGGCCGGGGGCCCAGTACTTC. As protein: CASSLTPTSGGPGAQYF.

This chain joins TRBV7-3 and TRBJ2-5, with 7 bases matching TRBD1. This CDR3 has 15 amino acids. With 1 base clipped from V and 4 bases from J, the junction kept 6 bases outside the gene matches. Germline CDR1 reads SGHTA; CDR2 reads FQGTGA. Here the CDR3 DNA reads TGTGCCAGCAGCTTAAGACAGGGAATTGGAGAGACCCAGTACTTC. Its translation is CASSLRQGIGETQYF.

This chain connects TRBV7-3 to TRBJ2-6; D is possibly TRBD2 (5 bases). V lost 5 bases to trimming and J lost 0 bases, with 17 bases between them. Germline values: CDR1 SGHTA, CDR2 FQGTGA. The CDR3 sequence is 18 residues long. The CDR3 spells CASSPREGSTSGANVLTF. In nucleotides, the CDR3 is TGTGCCAGCAGCCCCCGTGAAGGGAGCACCTCTGGGGCCAACGTCCTGACTTTC. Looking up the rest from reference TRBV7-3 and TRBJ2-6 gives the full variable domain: GAGVSQTPSNKVTEKGKYVELRCDPISGHTALYWYRQSLGQGPEFLIYFQGTGAADDSGLPNDRFFAVRPEGSVSTLKIQRTERGDSAVYLCASSPREGSTSGANVLTFGAGSRLTVL.

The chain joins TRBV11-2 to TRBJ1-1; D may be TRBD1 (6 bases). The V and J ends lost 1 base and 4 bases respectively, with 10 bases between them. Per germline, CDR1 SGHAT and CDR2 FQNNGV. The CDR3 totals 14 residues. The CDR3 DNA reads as TGTGCCAGCAGCTTAGGGGTCAGGGGCACTGAAGCTTTCTTT. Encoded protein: CASSLGVRGTEAFF.

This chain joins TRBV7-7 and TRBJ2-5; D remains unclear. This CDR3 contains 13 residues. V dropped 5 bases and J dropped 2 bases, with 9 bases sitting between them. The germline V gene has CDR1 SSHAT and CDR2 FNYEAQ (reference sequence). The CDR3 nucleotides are TGTGCCAGCAGCCCTAGGACGCAAGAGACCCAGTACTTC. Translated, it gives CASSPRTQETQYF.

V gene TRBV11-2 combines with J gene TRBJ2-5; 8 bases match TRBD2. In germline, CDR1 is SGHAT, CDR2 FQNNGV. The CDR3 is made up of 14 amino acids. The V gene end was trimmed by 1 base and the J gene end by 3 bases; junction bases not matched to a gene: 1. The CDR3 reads CASSLGTSKETQYF. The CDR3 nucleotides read TGTGCCAGCAGCTTAGGGACTAGCAAAGAGACCCAGTACTTC. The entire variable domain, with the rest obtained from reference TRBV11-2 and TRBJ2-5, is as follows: EAGVAQSPRYKIIEKRQSVAFWCNPISGHATLYWYQQILGQGPKLLIQFQNNGVVDDSQLPKDRFSAERLKGVDSTLKIQPAKLEDSAVYLCASSLGTSKETQYFGPGTRLLVL.

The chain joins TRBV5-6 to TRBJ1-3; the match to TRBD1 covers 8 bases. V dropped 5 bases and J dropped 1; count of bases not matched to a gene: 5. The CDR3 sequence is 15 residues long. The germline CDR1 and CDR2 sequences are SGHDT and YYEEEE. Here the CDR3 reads CASSQRQGSGNTIYF. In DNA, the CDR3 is TGTGCCAGCAGTCAGCGACAGGGGTCTGGAAACACCATATATTTT.

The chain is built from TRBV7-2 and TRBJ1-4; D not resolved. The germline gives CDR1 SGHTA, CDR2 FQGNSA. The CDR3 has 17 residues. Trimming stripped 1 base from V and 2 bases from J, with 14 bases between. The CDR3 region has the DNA TGTGCCAGCAGCTTAGAAGGTTCCTCTGTCACTAATGAAAAACTGTTTTTT. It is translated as CASSLEGSSVTNEKLFF.

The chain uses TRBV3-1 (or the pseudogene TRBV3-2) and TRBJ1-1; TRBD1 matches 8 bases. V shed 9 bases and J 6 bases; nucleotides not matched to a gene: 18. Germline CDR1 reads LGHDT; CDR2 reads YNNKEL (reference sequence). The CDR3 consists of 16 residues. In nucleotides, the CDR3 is TGTGCCAGTTACGCCGGGACAGGTGGAAATCGGGCTGAAGCTTTCTTT. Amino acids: CASYAGTGGNRAEAFF.

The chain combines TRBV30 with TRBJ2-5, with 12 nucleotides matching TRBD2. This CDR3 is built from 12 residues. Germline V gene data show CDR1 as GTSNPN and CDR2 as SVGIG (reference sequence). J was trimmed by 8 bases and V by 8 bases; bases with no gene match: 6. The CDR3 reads CAGVTSGGTQYF. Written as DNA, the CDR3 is TGTGCCGGGGTGACTAGCGGGGGAACCCAGTACTTC. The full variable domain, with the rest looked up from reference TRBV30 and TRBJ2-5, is SQTIHQWPATLVQPVGSPLSLECTVEGTSNPNLYWYRQAAGRGLQLLFYSVGIGQISSEVPQNLSASRPQDRQFILSSKKLLLSDSGFYLCAGVTSGGTQYFGPGTRLLVL.

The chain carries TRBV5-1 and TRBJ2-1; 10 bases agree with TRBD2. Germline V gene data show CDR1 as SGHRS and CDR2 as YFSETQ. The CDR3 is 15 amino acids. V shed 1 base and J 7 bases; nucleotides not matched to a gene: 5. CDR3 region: CASSLPSGGGNEQFF. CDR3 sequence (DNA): TGCGCCAGCAGCTTGCCTAGCGGGGGTGGGAATGAGCAGTTCTTC.

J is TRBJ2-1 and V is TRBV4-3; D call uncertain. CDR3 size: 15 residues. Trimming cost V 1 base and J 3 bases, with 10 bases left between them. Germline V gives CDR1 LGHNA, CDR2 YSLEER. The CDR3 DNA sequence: TGCGCCAGCAGCCAAGGTCTGGCAGTCTACAATGAGCAGTTCTTC. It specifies CASSQGLAVYNEQFF.

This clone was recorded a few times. The CDR3 reads CAWRTGKNEQFF. As DNA, the CDR3 is TGTGCCTGGAGGACAGGGAAGAATGAGCAGTTCTTC. The rearrangement uses TRBV30 and TRBJ2-1, with 7 bases that match TRBD1. Per the germline V gene, CDR1 is GTSNPN and CDR2 is SVGIG (reference sequence). CDR3 length equals 12 residues. The ends lost 3 bases at V and 7 bases at J; junction bases unmatched: 3.

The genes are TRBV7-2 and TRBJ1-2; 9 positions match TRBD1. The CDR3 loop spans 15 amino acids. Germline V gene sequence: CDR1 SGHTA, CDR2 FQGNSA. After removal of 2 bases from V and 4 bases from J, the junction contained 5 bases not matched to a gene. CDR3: CASSLSTGGVYGYTF. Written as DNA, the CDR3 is TGTGCCAGCAGCTTATCCACAGGGGGCGTCTATGGCTACACCTTC.

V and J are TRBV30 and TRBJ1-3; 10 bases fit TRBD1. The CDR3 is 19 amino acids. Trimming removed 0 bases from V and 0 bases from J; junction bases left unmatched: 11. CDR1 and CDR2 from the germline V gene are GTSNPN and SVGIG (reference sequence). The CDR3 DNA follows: TGTGCCTGGAGTGTACGGAGGACAGGGGGACCGAGCTCTGGAAACACCATATATTTT. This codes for CAWSVRRTGGPSSGNTIYF.

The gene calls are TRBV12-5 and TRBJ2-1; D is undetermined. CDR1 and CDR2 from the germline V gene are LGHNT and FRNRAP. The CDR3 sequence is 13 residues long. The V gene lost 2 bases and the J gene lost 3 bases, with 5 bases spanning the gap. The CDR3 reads CASGLPNYNEQFF. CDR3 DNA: TGTGCTAGTGGTTTGCCTAACTACAATGAGCAGTTCTTC.

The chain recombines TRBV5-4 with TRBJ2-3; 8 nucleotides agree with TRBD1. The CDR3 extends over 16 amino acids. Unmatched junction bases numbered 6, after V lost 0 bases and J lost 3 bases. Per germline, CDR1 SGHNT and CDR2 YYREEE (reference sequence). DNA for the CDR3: TGTGCCAGCAGCTTGGGAAGGGACAGGCGTACAGATACGCAGTATTTT. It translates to CASSLGRDRRTDTQYF.

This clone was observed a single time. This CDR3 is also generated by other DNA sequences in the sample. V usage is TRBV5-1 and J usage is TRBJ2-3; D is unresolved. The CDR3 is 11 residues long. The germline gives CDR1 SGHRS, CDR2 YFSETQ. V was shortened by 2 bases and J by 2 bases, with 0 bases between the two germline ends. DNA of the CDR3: TGCGCCAGCAGCTTCACAGATACGCAGTATTTT. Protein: CASSFTDTQYF. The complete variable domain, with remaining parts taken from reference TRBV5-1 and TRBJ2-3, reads KAGVTQTPRYLIKTRGQQVTLSCSPISGHRSVSWYQQTPGQGLQFLFEYFSETQRNKGNFPGRFSGRQFSNSRSEMNVSTLELGDSALYLCASSFTDTQYFGPGTRLTVL.

CDR3 DNA sequence: TGTGCCAGCAGCTTACGGAGGGAGACCCAGTACTTC. Translating it yields CASSLRRETQYF. The V call is TRBV5-4, the J call TRBJ2-5; D may be TRBD2 (5 bases). This CDR3 has 12 amino acids. Germline assignment: CDR1 SGHNT and CDR2 YYREEE (reference sequence). Trimming took off 2 bases at V and 5 bases at J, with 7 bases between the two ends.

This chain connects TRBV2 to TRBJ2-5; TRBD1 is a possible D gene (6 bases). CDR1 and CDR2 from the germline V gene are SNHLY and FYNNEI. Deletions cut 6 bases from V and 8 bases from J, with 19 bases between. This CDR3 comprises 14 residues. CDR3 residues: CASSGTIPRDTQYF. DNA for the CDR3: TGTGCCAGCAGCGGGACAATCCCAAGAGATACCCAGTACTTC.

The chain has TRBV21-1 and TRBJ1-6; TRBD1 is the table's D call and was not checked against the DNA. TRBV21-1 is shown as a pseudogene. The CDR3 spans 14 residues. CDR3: CASKLARNNSPLHF. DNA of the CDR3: TGTGCCAGCAAATTGGCCAGGAATAATTCACCCCTCCACTTT.

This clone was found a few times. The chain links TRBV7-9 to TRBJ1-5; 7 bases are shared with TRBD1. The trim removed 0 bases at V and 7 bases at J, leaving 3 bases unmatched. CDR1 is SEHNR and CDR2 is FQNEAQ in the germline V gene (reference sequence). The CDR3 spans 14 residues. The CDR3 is CASSLAGGGQPQHF. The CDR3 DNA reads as TGTGCCAGCAGCTTAGCAGGGGGCGGGCAGCCCCAGCATTTT. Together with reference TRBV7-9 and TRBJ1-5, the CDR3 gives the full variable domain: DTGVSQNPRHKITKRGQNVTFRCDPISEHNRLYWYRQTLGQGPEFLTYFQNEAQLEKSRLLSDRFSAERPKGSFSTLEIQRTEQGDSAMYLCASSLAGGGQPQHFGDGTRLSIL.

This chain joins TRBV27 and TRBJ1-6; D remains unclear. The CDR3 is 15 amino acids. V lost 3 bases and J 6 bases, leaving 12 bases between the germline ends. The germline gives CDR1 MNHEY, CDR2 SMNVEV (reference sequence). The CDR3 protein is CASSFVGNLNSPLHF. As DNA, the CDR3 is TGTGCCAGCAGTTTTGTAGGGAATCTTAATTCACCCCTCCACTTT.

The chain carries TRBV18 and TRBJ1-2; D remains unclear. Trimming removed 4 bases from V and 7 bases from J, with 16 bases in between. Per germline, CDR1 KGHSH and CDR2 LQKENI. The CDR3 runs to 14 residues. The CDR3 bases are TGTGCCAGCTCACTAGCCCGGACGGCGACTGGCTACACCTTC. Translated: CASSLARTATGYTF.